This T cell receptor beta chain is from a study of T cell changes during pregnancy in multiple sclerosis. Sequencing was performed with immunoSEQ multiplex PCR; in TCRdb, only in-frame clones are kept and a portion is missing. The sample includes some 39,000 clones, 88% of them seen just once. This sequence was found in a female donor with multiple sclerosis, enrolled in a pregnancy study. The specimen comprised CD8+ T cells from peripheral blood mononuclear cells, sampled in the first trimester of pregnancy.

The CDR3 DNA sequence: TGTGCCAGTAGTCTCTGGACAGGGAACCCTAACTATGGCTACACCTTC. Translation gives CASSLWTGNPNYGYTF. The chain joins TRBV19 to TRBJ1-2; TRBD1 aligns across 8 bases. The CDR3 extends over 16 amino acids. Germline V CDR1 and CDR2: LNHDA, SQIVND (reference sequence). V lost 5 bases and J lost 0; bases outside the gene matches: 8.